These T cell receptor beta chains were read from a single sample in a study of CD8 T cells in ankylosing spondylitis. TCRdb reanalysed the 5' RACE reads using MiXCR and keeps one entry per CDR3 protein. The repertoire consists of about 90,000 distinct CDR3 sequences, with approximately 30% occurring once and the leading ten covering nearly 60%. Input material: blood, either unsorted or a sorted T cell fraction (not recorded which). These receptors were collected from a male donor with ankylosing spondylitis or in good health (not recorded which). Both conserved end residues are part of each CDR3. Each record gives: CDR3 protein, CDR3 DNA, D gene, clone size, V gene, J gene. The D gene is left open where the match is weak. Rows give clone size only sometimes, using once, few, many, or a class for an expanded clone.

CASSFRGRGLGIQYF	TGTGCCAGCAGTTTTCGGGGGCGAGGTCTAGGCATTCAGTACTTC	NA	NA	TRBV6-5	TRBJ2-4
CASSSRGGDEQFF	TGTGCCAGCAGCTCCAGAGGGGGTGATGAGCAGTTCTTC	NA	NA	TRBV7-9	TRBJ2-1
CASSSDSYEQYF	TGTGCCAGCTCATCCGACAGCTACGAGCAGTACTTC	NA	few	TRBV18	TRBJ2-7
CSASWGRGRTEAFF	TGCAGTGCTAGTTGGGGGCGCGGAAGGACTGAAGCTTTCTTT	NA	NA	TRBV20-1	TRBJ1-1
CASSPGLRYGYTF	TGTGCCAGCAGCCCGGGACTACGATATGGCTACACCTTC	NA	NA	TRBV3-1	TRBJ1-2
CASSQDRGLPIEQYF	TGTGCCAGCAGCCAAGATAGGGGCCTCCCTATCGAGCAGTACTTC	NA	NA	TRBV3-1	TRBJ2-7
CSASRSLAGLYNEQFF	TGCAGTGCTAGCCGCTCCCTAGCGGGCCTCTACAATGAGCAGTTCTTC	TRBD2	NA	TRBV20-1	TRBJ2-1
CASSPNQRGAREKLFF	TGTGCCAGCAGCCCCAACCAGCGGGGGGCTCGGGAAAAACTGTTTTTT	NA	once	TRBV9	TRBJ1-4
CASSLVAGLGDTQYF	TGTGCCAGCAGCTTAGTAGCGGGCTTGGGAGATACGCAGTATTTT	TRBD2	NA	TRBV7-2	TRBJ2-3
CASSRAQDRGTDTQYF	TGTGCCAGCTCACGGGCCCAAGACAGGGGCACAGATACGCAGTATTTT	TRBD1	NA	TRBV18	TRBJ2-3
CASRGLGQTSGGRAFF	TGTGCCAGCAGGGGTTTGGGACAAACCTCGGGGGGTCGAGCTTTCTTT	NA	NA	TRBV28	TRBJ1-1
CASSLNLGFEKLFF	TGTGCCAGCAGCCTCAACCTAGGATTTGAAAAACTGTTTTTT	NA	NA	TRBV16	TRBJ1-4
CASSPRRRGNEKLFF	TGTGCCAGCAGCCCGCGCAGGAGGGGGAATGAAAAACTGTTTTTT	NA	NA	TRBV7-9	TRBJ1-4
CASSFGAQVETQYF	TGTGCCAGCAGCTTCGGGGCCCAAGTGGAGACCCAGTACTTC	NA	few	TRBV5-5	TRBJ2-5
CASSTRDGTLTPNTGELFF	TGTGCCAGCAGTACTCGAGACGGGACTCTTACTCCGAACACCGGGGAGCTGTTTTTT	NA	many	TRBV6-4	TRBJ2-2
CATSSRPDTTNTGELFF	TGTGCCACCAGCAGCCGCCCGGACACCACGAACACCGGGGAGCTGTTTTTT	NA	NA	TRBV15	TRBJ2-2
CASSLFGGMTDTQYF	TGTGCCAGCAGCTTATTCGGGGGGATGACAGATACGCAGTATTTT	TRBD2	few	TRBV7-2	TRBJ2-3
CAISSGTSGSTGELFF	TGTGCCATCAGCTCCGGGACTAGCGGATCCACCGGGGAGCTGTTTTTT	TRBD2	few	TRBV10-3	TRBJ2-2
CASSPEISSGNTIYF	TGTGCCAGCTCACCAGAGATCTCCTCTGGAAACACCATATATTTT	NA	NA	TRBV18	TRBJ1-3
CASSANMVDRSQYF	TGTGCCAGCAGCGCCAACATGGTAGACAGGTCCCAGTACTTC	NA	few	TRBV7-8	TRBJ2-5
CSAGTGTNIQYF	TGCAGTGCTGGGACAGGGACAAACATTCAGTACTTC	TRBD1	few	TRBV20-1	TRBJ2-4
CASSLGRNTEAFF	TGCGCCAGCAGCTTGGGCCGGAACACTGAAGCTTTCTTT	NA	few	TRBV5-1	TRBJ1-1
CASSQGTGRVSPLHF	TGTGCCAGCAGCCAGGGGACAGGGAGGGTTTCACCCCTCCACTTT	TRBD1	NA	TRBV9	TRBJ1-6
CSAPRTSFSNEQFF	TGCAGTGCCCCCCGGACTAGCTTTTCCAATGAGCAGTTCTTC	TRBD2	few	TRBV20-1	TRBJ2-1
CSATLGTVNTEAFF	TGCAGTGCTACCCTCGGGACGGTGAACACTGAAGCTTTCTTT	NA	many	TRBV20-1	TRBJ1-1
CASGDARAVGGYTF	TGTGCCAGCGGAGACGCAAGGGCAGTTGGTGGCTACACCTTC	NA	NA	TRBV12-3/TRBV12-4	TRBJ1-2
CASSPTGTGGETQYF	TGTGCCAGCAGCCCTACCGGGACTGGAGGGGAGACCCAGTACTTC	NA	few	TRBV7-3	TRBJ2-5
CSARDYGQGANYGYTF	TGCAGTGCTAGAGATTACGGACAGGGGGCTAACTATGGCTACACCTTC	TRBD1	NA	TRBV20-1	TRBJ1-2
CSARDTGLDTQYF	TGCAGTGCTAGAGATACAGGGTTAGATACGCAGTATTTT	NA	few	TRBV20-1	TRBJ2-3
CASSQGPHQPQHF	TGTGCCAGCAGCCAGGGCCCACATCAGCCCCAGCATTTT	NA	few	TRBV3-1	TRBJ1-5
CASSGQPAVEQYF	TGTGCCAGCAGTGGACAGCCTGCTGTCGAGCAGTACTTC	NA	NA	TRBV9	TRBJ2-7
CASSLDVWGTEQFF	TGCGCCAGCAGCTTGGATGTCTGGGGCACTGAGCAGTTCTTC	NA	NA	TRBV5-1	TRBJ2-1
CASSLLRLQLNNEQFF	TGTGCCAGCAGCTTGTTGCGACTCCAACTCAACAATGAGCAGTTCTTC	NA	NA	TRBV5-6	TRBJ2-1
CASTIVREGNIQYF	TGTGCCAGCACCATAGTCAGGGAGGGGAACATTCAGTACTTC	TRBD2	few	TRBV7-2	TRBJ2-4
CASSSPRGVSNQPQHF	TGTGCCAGCAGCTCCCCCAGGGGAGTTAGCAATCAGCCCCAGCATTTT	NA	NA	TRBV7-8	TRBJ1-5
CSAPRTGQSEGEAFF	TGCAGTGCTCCCCGGACAGGCCAGAGCGAAGGTGAAGCTTTCTTT	TRBD1	many	TRBV20-1	TRBJ1-1
CASSLGHEQYF	TGCGCCAGCAGCTTGGGCCACGAGCAGTACTTC	NA	few	TRBV5-1	TRBJ2-7
CASSRDSRGGETQYF	TGTGCCAGCAGCCGTGACAGCCGGGGTGGGGAGACCCAGTACTTC	NA	NA	TRBV7-2	TRBJ2-5
CSARDRLGLAGYNEQFF	TGCAGTGCTAGAGATAGACTAGGACTAGCGGGGTACAATGAGCAGTTCTTC	TRBD2	many	TRBV20-1	TRBJ2-1
CASISQEDNEQFF	TGTGCCAGCATCTCGCAAGAGGACAATGAGCAGTTCTTC	NA	NA	TRBV16	TRBJ2-1
CASSLRTGNTGELFF	TGTGCCAGCAGCTTAAGGACGGGGAACACCGGGGAGCTGTTTTTT	NA	few	TRBV7-6	TRBJ2-2
CSAHRPPKTQYF	TGCAGTGCTCACCGTCCACCCAAGACCCAGTACTTC	NA	NA	TRBV20-1	TRBJ2-5
CASSPDRGYYSGANVLTF	TGTGCCAGCAGTCCGGACAGGGGGTACTATTCTGGGGCCAACGTCCTGACTTTC	TRBD1	NA	TRBV27	TRBJ2-6
CSAPAPGNTEAFF	TGCAGTGCCCCAGCACCCGGTAACACTGAAGCTTTCTTT	NA	NA	TRBV20-1	TRBJ1-1
CASSLDSGRRNFYEQYF	TGCGCCAGCAGCTTGGATAGCGGGAGGCGCAATTTCTACGAGCAGTACTTC	TRBD2	NA	TRBV5-1	TRBJ2-7
CSAMTSTDTQYF	TGCAGTGCTATGACAAGCACAGATACGCAGTATTTT	NA	few	TRBV20-1	TRBJ2-3
CASSLGQGRNEQFF	TGTGCCAGCAGCTTGGGACAGGGGCGCAATGAGCAGTTCTTC	TRBD1	few	TRBV5-6	TRBJ2-1
CASSLGDTGELFF	TGCGCCAGCAGCTTGGGGGACACCGGGGAGCTGTTTTTT	NA	NA	TRBV5-1	TRBJ2-2
CASSFWGSGELFF	TGTGCCAGCAGCTTCTGGGGGTCCGGGGAGCTGTTTTTT	NA	NA	TRBV5-5	TRBJ2-2
CASSLEAGLYEQYF	TGTGCCAGCAGCTTAGAGGCAGGGCTGTACGAGCAGTACTTC	NA	NA	TRBV11-2	TRBJ2-7
CASRIAGHTDTQYF	TGTGCCAGCAGGATAGCGGGCCACACAGATACGCAGTATTTT	TRBD2	NA	TRBV5-5	TRBJ2-3
CSVGTGGGSPLHF	TGCAGCGTGGGAACAGGGGGAGGTTCACCCCTCCACTTT	TRBD1	few	TRBV29-1	TRBJ1-6
CASSHGQGIVQPQHF	TGTGCCAGCTCCCACGGACAGGGAATTGTTCAGCCCCAGCATTTT	TRBD1	few	TRBV12-3/TRBV12-4	TRBJ1-5
CATSDLPYNEQFF	TGTGCCACCAGTGATCTTCCGTACAATGAGCAGTTCTTC	NA	few	TRBV24-1	TRBJ2-1
CASSTTGQGGGNEQFF	TGTGCCAGCAGTACAACGGGACAGGGGGGTGGAAATGAGCAGTTCTTC	TRBD1	NA	TRBV6-1	TRBJ2-1
CSAQSPFRTSGRTDTQYF	TGCAGTGCCCAAAGTCCCTTCAGGACTAGCGGACGCACAGATACGCAGTATTTT	TRBD2	NA	TRBV20-1	TRBJ2-3
CASSRDLYQPQHF	TGTGCCAGCAGCCGGGACCTTTATCAGCCCCAGCATTTT	NA	once	TRBV3-1	TRBJ1-5
CASSLVVNPEAFF	TGTGCCAGCAGCTTAGTTGTGAACCCTGAAGCTTTCTTT	NA	NA	TRBV7-2	TRBJ1-1
CASSLGPVLRNTIYF	TGTGCCAGCAGCTTAGGTCCCGTGTTAAGAAACACCATATATTTT	NA	few	TRBV7-6	TRBJ1-3
CASSKGRDSSYNEQFF	TGTGCCAGCAGCAAAGGCCGGGACTCCTCTTACAATGAGCAGTTCTTC	NA	NA	TRBV21-1	TRBJ2-1